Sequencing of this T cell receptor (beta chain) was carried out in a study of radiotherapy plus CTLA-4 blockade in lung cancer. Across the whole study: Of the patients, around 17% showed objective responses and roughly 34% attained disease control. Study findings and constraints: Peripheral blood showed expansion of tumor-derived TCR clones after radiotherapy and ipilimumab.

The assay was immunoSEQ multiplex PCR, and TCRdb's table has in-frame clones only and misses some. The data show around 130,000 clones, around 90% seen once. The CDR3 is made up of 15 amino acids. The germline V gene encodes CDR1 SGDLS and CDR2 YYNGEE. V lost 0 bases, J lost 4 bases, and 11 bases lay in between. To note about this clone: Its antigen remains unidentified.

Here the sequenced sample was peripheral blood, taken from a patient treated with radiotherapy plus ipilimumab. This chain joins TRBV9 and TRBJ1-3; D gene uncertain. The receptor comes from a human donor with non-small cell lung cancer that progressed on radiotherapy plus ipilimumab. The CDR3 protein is CASSVGSSRGNTIYF. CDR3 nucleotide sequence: TGTGCCAGCAGCGTAGGTTCCTCGAGAGGAAACACCATATATTTT.